This TCR beta chain was sequenced in a study of blood T cell repertoires in COVID-19. Study background: The study drew acute and convalescent COVID-19 samples from the United States, Italy and Spain. Sample material is recorded as cDNA or gDNA derived from T cells, B-cell-depleted T cells, or PBMCs.

Looked up from germline, CDR1 is LNHNV and CDR2 is YYDKDF (reference sequence). This CDR3 spans 12 amino acids. Trimming cost V 0 bases and J 9 bases, with 3 bases left between them. How the authors handled the data: The authors estimated nucleated cell counts from reference gene primer amplification. The table came from immunoSEQ multiplex PCR; TCRdb's copy has only in-frame clones and leaves some out. V and J calls and clone size are copied from that table; D and trimming were computed from the DNA. This sample has more than 60,000 clones; 65% to 90% occur once, and the top ten carry around 18%. Sequenced input: peripheral blood. This rearrangement joins TRBV15 to TRBJ1-6; D is unresolved. The TCR originated in a human donor in a cohort sampled during active COVID-19. The CDR3 loop is CATSRDSSPLHF. The CDR3 region has the DNA TGTGCCACCAGCAGAGATAGTTCACCCCTCCACTTT.